This is a list of T cell receptor beta chains from one sample in a study of Ad26.COV2.S vaccination and SARS-CoV-2 variants. Libraries were prepared by immunoSEQ multiplex PCR; TCRdb keeps only in-frame clonotypes and omits some of them. This sample has roughly 510,000 clones, with around nine tenths found just once. Sequenced material: peripheral blood, taken in a trial of Ad26.COV2.S vaccine versus placebo. Receptors were obtained from a person between 18 and 65 years old who received the Ad26.COV2.S COVID-19 vaccine or a placebo. CDR3s leave out the opening cysteine and the closing phenylalanine or tryptophan. Size values are once, few and many counts, or a class for expanded clones, and some rows have none.

len	v_gene	abundance	CDR3aa
11	TRBV5-4	few	ASSTDGYYEQY
9	TRBV29-1	NA	SVQSGNEQF
13	TRBV29-1	NA	SVKATGNLDSPLH
12	TRBV24-1	NA	ATSAGGSGNTIY
13	TRBV28	NA	ASSLFREGRNEQF
9	TRBV30	few	AWSVGETIY
14	TRBV11-3	NA	ASSPSSGSFYNEQF
11	TRBV19	NA	ASMGGPGPEQY
7	TRBV29-1	NA	SVLPGYT
11	TRBV12-5	NA	ASGLVRHTEAF
12	TRBV24-1	NA	ATSDPGGSYEQY
14	TRBV9	NA	ASSHPPRGDQETQY
13	TRBV7-2	NA	ASSLGQGTNQPQH
14	TRBV5-4	NA	ASSGQGSPSYNEQF
13	TRBV25-1	NA	ASSAPTGEVEKLF
13	TRBV14	NA	ASSQGGGAYNEQF
10	TRBV19	NA	ASSPSGNTIY
11	TRBV4-3	NA	ASSQDARGGYT